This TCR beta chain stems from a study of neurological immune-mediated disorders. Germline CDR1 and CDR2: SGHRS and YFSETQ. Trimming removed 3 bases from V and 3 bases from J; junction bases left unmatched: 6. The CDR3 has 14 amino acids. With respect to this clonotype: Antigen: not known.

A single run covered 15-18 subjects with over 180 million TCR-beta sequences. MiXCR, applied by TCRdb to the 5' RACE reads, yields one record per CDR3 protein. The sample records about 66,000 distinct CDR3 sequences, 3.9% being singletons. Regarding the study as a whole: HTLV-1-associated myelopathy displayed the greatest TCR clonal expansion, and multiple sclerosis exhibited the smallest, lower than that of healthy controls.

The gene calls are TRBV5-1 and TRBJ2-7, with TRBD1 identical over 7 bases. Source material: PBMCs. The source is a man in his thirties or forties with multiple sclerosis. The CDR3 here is CASSYRDSGYEQYF. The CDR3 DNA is TGCGCCAGCAGCTACCGGGACAGTGGCTACGAGCAGTACTTC. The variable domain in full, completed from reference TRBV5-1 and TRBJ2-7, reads KAGVTQTPRYLIKTRGQQVTLSCSPISGHRSVSWYQQTPGQGLQFLFEYFSETQRNKGNFPGRFSGRQFSNSRSEMNVSTLELGDSALYLCASSYRDSGYEQYFGPGTRLTVT.